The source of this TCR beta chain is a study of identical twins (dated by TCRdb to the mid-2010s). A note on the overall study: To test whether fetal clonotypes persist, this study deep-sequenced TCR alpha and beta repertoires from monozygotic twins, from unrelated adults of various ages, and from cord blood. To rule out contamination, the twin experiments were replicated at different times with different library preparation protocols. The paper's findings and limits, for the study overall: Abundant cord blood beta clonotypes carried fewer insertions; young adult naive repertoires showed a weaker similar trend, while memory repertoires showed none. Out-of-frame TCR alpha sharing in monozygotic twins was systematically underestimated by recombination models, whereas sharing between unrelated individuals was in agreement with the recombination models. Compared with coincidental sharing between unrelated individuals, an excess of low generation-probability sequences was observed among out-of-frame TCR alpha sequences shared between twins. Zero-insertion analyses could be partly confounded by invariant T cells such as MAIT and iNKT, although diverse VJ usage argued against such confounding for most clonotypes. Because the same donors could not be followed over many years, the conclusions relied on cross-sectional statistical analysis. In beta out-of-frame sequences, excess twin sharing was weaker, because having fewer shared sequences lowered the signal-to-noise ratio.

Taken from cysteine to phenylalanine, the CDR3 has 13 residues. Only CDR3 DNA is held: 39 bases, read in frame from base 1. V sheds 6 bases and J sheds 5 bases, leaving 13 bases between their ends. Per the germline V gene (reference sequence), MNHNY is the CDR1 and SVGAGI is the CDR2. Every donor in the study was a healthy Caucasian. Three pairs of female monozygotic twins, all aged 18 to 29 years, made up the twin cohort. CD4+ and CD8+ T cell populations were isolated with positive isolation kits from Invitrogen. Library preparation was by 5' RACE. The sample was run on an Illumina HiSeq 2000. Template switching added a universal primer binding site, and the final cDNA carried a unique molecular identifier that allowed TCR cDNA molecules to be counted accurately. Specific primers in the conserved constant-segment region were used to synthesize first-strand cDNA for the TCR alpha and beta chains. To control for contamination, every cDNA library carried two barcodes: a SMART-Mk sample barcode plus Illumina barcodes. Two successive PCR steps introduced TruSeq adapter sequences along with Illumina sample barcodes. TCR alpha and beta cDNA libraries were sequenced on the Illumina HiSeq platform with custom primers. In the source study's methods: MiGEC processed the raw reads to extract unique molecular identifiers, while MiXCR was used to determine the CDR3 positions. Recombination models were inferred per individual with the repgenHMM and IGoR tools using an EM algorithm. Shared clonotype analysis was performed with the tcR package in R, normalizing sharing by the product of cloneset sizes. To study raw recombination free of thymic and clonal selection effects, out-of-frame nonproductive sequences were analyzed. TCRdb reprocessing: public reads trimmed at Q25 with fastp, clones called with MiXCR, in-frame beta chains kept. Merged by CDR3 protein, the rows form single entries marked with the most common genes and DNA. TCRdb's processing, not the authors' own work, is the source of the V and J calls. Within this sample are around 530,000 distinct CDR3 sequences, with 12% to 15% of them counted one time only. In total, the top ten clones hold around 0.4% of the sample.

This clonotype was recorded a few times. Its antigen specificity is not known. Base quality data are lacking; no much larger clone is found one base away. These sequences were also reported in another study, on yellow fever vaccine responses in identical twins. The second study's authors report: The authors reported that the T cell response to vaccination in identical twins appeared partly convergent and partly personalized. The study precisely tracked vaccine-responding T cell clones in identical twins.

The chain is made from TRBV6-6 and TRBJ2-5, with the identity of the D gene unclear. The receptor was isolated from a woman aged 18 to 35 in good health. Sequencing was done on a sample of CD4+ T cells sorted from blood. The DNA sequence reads TGTGCCAGCAGCCTGGGATGGATGGAGACCCAGTACTTC. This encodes CASSLGWMETQYF.